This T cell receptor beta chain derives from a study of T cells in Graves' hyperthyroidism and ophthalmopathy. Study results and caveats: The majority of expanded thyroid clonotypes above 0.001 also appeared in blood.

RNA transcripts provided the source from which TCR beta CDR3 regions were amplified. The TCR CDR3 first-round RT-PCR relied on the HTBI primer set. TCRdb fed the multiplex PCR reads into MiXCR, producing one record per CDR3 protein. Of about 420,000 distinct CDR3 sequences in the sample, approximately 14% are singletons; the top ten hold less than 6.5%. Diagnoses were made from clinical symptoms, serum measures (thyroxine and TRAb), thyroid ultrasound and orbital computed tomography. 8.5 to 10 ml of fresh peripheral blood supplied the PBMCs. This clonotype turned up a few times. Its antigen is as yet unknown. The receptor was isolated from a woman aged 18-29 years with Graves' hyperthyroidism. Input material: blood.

CDR3 protein: CASSLERASSYNEQFF. CDR3 nucleotide sequence: TGTGCCAGCAGCTTAGAACGGGCGAGCTCCTACAATGAGCAGTTCTTC. The V and J genes are TRBV11-2 and TRBJ2-1; unclear D gene. V lost 0 bases to trimming and J lost 0 bases, with 9 bases between them. The length of the CDR3 is 16 residues. Germline V gives CDR1 SGHAT, CDR2 FQNNGV.